This paragraph reports one TCR beta chain. Its cognate antigen has yet to be identified. Qualities for individual bases were not recorded, and no much larger clone is one base off. The immunoSEQ Assay, a bias-controlled multiplex PCR, was used to amplify TCRbeta CDR3 regions from genomic DNA. The paper's processing steps were these. Nucleated cell counts per sample were estimated from amplification of reference gene primers within the assay. To quantify the absolute abundance of each unique TCRbeta CDR3 rearrangement, sequence reads were collapsed and filtered. Productive Simpson clonality was computed per sample as the square root of Simpson's diversity index over productive rearrangements. Entries here come from immuneACCESS through TCRdb and include only in-frame sequences with V and J called. Some clones fail to appear in such tables; in the studies checked, an unresolved V gene covers under half of the shortfall, and the cause of the remainder is unknown. D and trimming were read from the DNA, whereas the V and J calls and clone size are those reported in that table. Recorded for this sample are about 220,000 clones; about four fifths of them occurred a single time. 5.5% to 7.5% of the sample is taken by the ten largest.

This sample stems from a study of blood T cell repertoires in COVID-19 (dated by TCRdb to about 2020). With regard to the full study: Samples from collaborators originated in the United States, Italy and Spain and spanned both the acute and convalescent phases of COVID-19. HLA class I and class II types, where available, came from metadata supplied by the sample provider rather than from assay-based typing. The repertoires were released in a freely available public database intended as a resource for research on the immune response to SARS-CoV-2. The prospective study material was composed of cDNA or gDNA derived from T cells, B-cell-depleted T cells, or PBMCs. The dataset comprised deeply sampled blood TCRbeta repertoires from subjects exposed to, actively infected with, or recovered from COVID-19. A de-identified subject ID, COVID-19 status, age in years and sex were almost always included in the sample metadata. Samples came from the ongoing ImmuneRACE study (first 160 participants) plus 1,254 subjects from 6 global collaborators. What the work shows at the level of the full study, not this receptor alone: How much clinical and demographic metadata was included differed by source and by participant, and the metadata was provided uncurated.

In the prospective study, participants were roughly 18 to 95 years old, resided in about two dozen geographic areas of the United States, and were enrolled through a virtual design. In the prospective study, participants were assigned to cohorts based on the clinical history participants reported in a screening survey and a study questionnaire. ImmuneRACE Cohort 3 recovered participants were defined by two consecutive negative NP/OP PCR tests, healthcare professional clearance, or symptom resolution. Each participant in the prospective study had whole blood, serum and a nasopharyngeal or oropharyngeal swab collected by mobile phlebotomists. Additional blood draws and questionnaires over an approximately two-month period could optionally be provided by prospective study participants. Before DNA extraction, blood samples from the prospective study were shipped at room temperature or frozen. V lost 8 bases and J lost 4 bases, and the count of bases not matched to a germline gene is 5. CDR1 and CDR2, looked up from the germline V gene (reference sequence), are LNHDA and SQIVND. From cysteine to phenylalanine, the CDR3 is 13 amino acids long. The sequence is cut down to CDR3 DNA, 39 bases in frame from base 1.

The receptor comes from a woman between 40 and 55 years old who had recovered from COVID-19. The sequenced sample consisted of PBMCs or T cells enriched from blood (not recorded which). The rearrangement joined TRBV19 to TRBJ1-2, and 9 junction bases match TRBD1. The CDR3: CASGTQGAYGYTF. The nucleotides read TGTGCCAGTGGTACACAGGGGGCCTATGGCTACACCTTC. Supplemented by the reference TRBV19 and TRBJ1-2 proteins around the CDR3, the complete variable domain is DGGITQSPKYLFRKEGQNVTLSCEQNLNHDAMYWYRQDPGQGLRLIYYSQIVNDFQKGDIAEGYSVSREKKESFPLTVTSAQKNPTAFYLCASGTQGAYGYTFGSGTRLTVV.